The next 21 T cell receptor beta chains were all read from a single sample in a study of control samples from healthy donors and cancer patients. Libraries were prepared by immunoSEQ multiplex PCR; TCRdb keeps only in-frame clonotypes and omits some of them. The sample includes 150,000 or so clones, 90% to 95% of them seen just once. Sequencing input: PBMCs. All receptors come from a man between 60 and 70 years old with colorectal cancer.

The chain recombines TRBV6-5 with TRBJ2-2; 8 bases match TRBD1. This CDR3 is built from 14 residues. Looked up from germline, CDR1 is MNHEY and CDR2 is SVGAGI. Trimming took 7 bases from V and 6 from J; bases not matched to a gene: 7. The CDR3 DNA reads TGTGCCAGCACGCAGGGGGCTCCCTCCGGGGAGCTGTTTTTT. This gives the protein CASTQGAPSGELFF.

DNA of the CDR3: TGTGCCAGCAGCTTAGTAGGTCAGGGGAATCAGCCCCAGCATTTT. Amino acids: CASSLVGQGNQPQHF. V usage is TRBV7-9 and J usage is TRBJ1-5, with D possibly TRBD1 on 6 matching bases. Germline CDR1 reads SEHNR; CDR2 reads FQNEAQ (reference sequence). V lost 1 base to trimming and J lost 4 bases, with 11 bases between them. The CDR3 contains 15 residues.

The chain carries TRBV29-1 and TRBJ2-7; perhaps TRBD2 as D (6 bases). This CDR3 spans 14 amino acids. The V gene's germline CDR1 is SQVTM and CDR2 ANQGSEA. V lost 3 bases and J lost 2, with 14 bases in between. CDR3 nucleotide sequence: TGCAGCGTTGAGACGGGAGAATCAACCTACGAGCAGTACTTC. This codes for CSVETGESTYEQYF.

The chain links TRBV18 to TRBJ2-5; 8 bases are a match to TRBD2. The CDR3 runs to 14 residues. Trimming at V came to 4 bases and at J to 3 bases, leaving 4 bases not matched to a gene. Germline V lookup: CDR1 KGHSH, CDR2 LQKENI. In DNA form, the CDR3 reads TGTGCCAGCTCACTCCCAGCGGGGGAAGAGACCCAGTACTTC. As protein: CASSLPAGEETQYF.

V is TRBV4-1 and J is TRBJ1-5; D is unresolved. V shed 1 base and J shed 7 bases, with 14 bases lying between them. Germline V gives CDR1 MGHRA, CDR2 YSYEKL. CDR3 length: 15 amino acids. CDR3 in DNA: TGCGCCAGCAGCCAAGCCCCGGCCCCCAGCCAGCCCCAGCATTTT. Its translation: CASSQAPAPSQPQHF.

V gene TRBV5-5 combines with J gene TRBJ2-3; D ambiguous. CDR1 is SGHKS, CDR2 YYEKEE, per germline (reference sequence). The CDR3 loop spans 16 amino acids. V was cut by 2 bases and J by 0 bases, with 13 bases left in between. DNA of the CDR3: TGTGCCAGCAGCTTTGTTCCGGGCCGGAGCACAGATACGCAGTATTTT. It is translated as CASSFVPGRSTDTQYF.

V is TRBV27 and J is TRBJ2-2; a possible D gene is TRBD2 (5 bases). The germline V and J ends were trimmed by 6 bases and 5 bases, with 16 bases remaining between them. Per the germline V gene, CDR1 is MNHEY and CDR2 is SMNVEV (reference sequence). The CDR3 contains 15 residues. The CDR3 DNA reads as TGTGCCAGCAGCTTGGCCCTAACGGGGACCGGGGAGCTGTTTTTT. Translation gives CASSLALTGTGELFF.

CDR3 loop: CASSLSSGGAYEQYF. DNA for the CDR3: TGTGCCAGCAGCCTATCTAGCGGGGGGGCCTACGAGCAGTACTTC. The chain recombines TRBV7-9 with TRBJ2-7; 12 bases are a match to TRBD2. The germline V gene encodes CDR1 SEHNR and CDR2 FQNEAQ (reference sequence). This CDR3 is built from 15 residues. V dropped 5 bases and J dropped 2; count of bases not matched to a gene: 4. Drawing the rest from reference TRBV7-9 and TRBJ2-7, the complete variable domain is DTGVSQNPRHKITKRGQNVTFRCDPISEHNRLYWYRQTLGQGPEFLTYFQNEAQLEKSRLLSDRFSAERPKGSFSTLEIQRTEQGDSAMYLCASSLSSGGAYEQYFGPGTRLTVT.

The rearrangement uses TRBV28 and TRBJ1-2; TRBD1 might be the D (6 bases). CDR1 and CDR2 from the germline V gene are MDHEN and SYDVKM. The V end lost 8 bases, the J end lost 8 bases, and 21 bases lay between the germline ends. There are 14 residues in the CDR3. The CDR3 DNA sequence: TGTGCCAGCCTAAGGACGGGGGGCGAAAGGGGCTACACCTTC. Protein sequence: CASLRTGGERGYTF.

The chain employs TRBV28 and TRBJ1-5, with D unclear. V lost 3 bases and J 2 bases, leaving 14 bases between the germline ends. Germline V gives CDR1 MDHEN, CDR2 SYDVKM. The CDR3 has 16 amino acids. CDR3 loop: CASSFPRRPGNQPQHF. For the CDR3, the DNA is TGTGCCAGCAGTTTTCCCCGTAGACCGGGCAATCAGCCCCAGCATTTT.

The chain employs TRBV3-1 (or the pseudogene TRBV3-2) and TRBJ2-3, with D hard to call. Germline lookup yields CDR1 LGHDT and CDR2 YNNKEL (reference sequence). V shed 3 bases and J shed 0 bases, with 7 bases lying between them. The CDR3 has 14 residues. For the CDR3, the DNA is TGTGCCAGCAGCCAGCGTCGGAGCACAGATACGCAGTATTTT. Its translation: CASSQRRSTDTQYF.

The chain combines TRBV5-6 with TRBJ1-2; D not resolved. The V end was cut by 1 base, the J end by 1 base, with 8 bases between. This CDR3 is built from 14 residues. Germline V lookup: CDR1 SGHDT, CDR2 YYEEEE. CDR3 coding DNA: TGTGCCAGCAGCTTGAAACAGAATAACTATGGCTACACCTTC. This gives the protein CASSLKQNNYGYTF.

V usage is TRBV11-2 and J usage is TRBJ2-5; the D gene is possibly TRBD1 (5 bases). Germline-derived CDR1 and CDR2 are SGHAT and FQNNGV. The CDR3 spans 17 residues. V was clipped by 6 bases and J by 5 bases, with 25 bases between them. CDR3 sequence (DNA): TGTGCCAGCAGTCCTTCCAAGGCAGGGATATATTCGGAGACCCAGTACTTC. Amino acids: CASSPSKAGIYSETQYF.

The chain employs TRBV7-7 and TRBJ2-5; tentative D call: TRBD1 (5 bases). Germline CDR1 reads SSHAT; CDR2 reads FNYEAQ (reference sequence). CDR3 size: 15 residues. V lost 0 bases, J lost 0 bases, and 8 bases lay in between. The CDR3, as DNA: TGTGCCAGCAGCTTAGCCCTAGGGGACCAAGAGACCCAGTACTTC. This sequence encodes CASSLALGDQETQYF.

The V call is TRBV5-1, the J call TRBJ1-1; no firm D call. Germline CDR1 SGHRS, CDR2 YFSETQ. V dropped 0 bases and J dropped 4 bases, with 16 bases sitting between them. The CDR3 is made up of 16 amino acids. The CDR3 loop reads CASSLEGPGYGTEAFF. CDR3 nucleotides: TGCGCCAGCAGCTTGGAAGGTCCGGGGTATGGCACTGAAGCTTTCTTT.

V usage is TRBV7-7 and J usage is TRBJ2-2, with D possibly matching TRBD1 (6 bases). Germline-derived CDR1 and CDR2 are SSHAT and FNYEAQ (reference sequence). This CDR3 has 15 amino acids. V gave up 1 base and J gave up 5 bases, with 11 bases separating them. CDR3 protein: CASSLVQGKTGELFF. CDR3 nucleotides: TGTGCCAGCAGCTTAGTACAGGGCAAAACCGGGGAGCTGTTTTTT.

The chain couples TRBV2 to TRBJ1-1; 8 bases agree with TRBD1. The CDR3 has 15 amino acids. Trimming removed 6 bases from V and 2 bases from J; junction bases left unmatched: 8. CDR1 and CDR2 from the germline V gene are SNHLY and FYNNEI. As DNA, the CDR3 is TGTGCCAGCAGAGACAGGGGAAGGGGCAACACTGAAGCTTTCTTT. This translates into CASRDRGRGNTEAFF.

J is TRBJ1-1 and V is TRBV19, with D unresolved. This CDR3 has 12 residues. V was pared by 5 bases and J by 0 bases, with 4 bases between. CDR1 and CDR2 from the germline V gene are LNHDA and SQIVND (reference sequence). The CDR3 region is CASSVMNTEAFF. The CDR3 nucleotides are TGTGCCAGTAGTGTAATGAACACTGAAGCTTTCTTT. Full variable domain (outside the CDR3, taken from reference TRBV19 and TRBJ1-1): DGGITQSPKYLFRKEGQNVTLSCEQNLNHDAMYWYRQDPGQGLRLIYYSQIVNDFQKGDIAEGYSVSREKKESFPLTVTSAQKNPTAFYLCASSVMNTEAFFGQGTRLTVV.

The rearrangement links TRBV2 to TRBJ2-3; 7 bases map to TRBD2. From germline, CDR1 is SNHLY and CDR2 FYNNEI. Losses at the gene ends were 5 bases for V and 0 bases for J; bases not matched to a gene: 5. The length of the CDR3 is 15 residues. The chain's CDR3 is CASSINGGSTDTQYF. The CDR3 DNA reads TGTGCCAGCAGTATTAACGGGGGGAGCACAGATACGCAGTATTTT.

The chain carries TRBV14 and TRBJ1-1, with D unclear. This CDR3 spans 13 amino acids. The ends were cut back, 0 bases at V and 4 bases at J, with 6 bases in the middle. Germline lookup yields CDR1 SGHDN and CDR2 FVKESK. For the CDR3, the DNA is TGTGCCAGCAGCCAAGATGAGAGCACTGAAGCTTTCTTT. Translating gives CASSQDESTEAFF.

This chain uses TRBV24-1 with TRBJ1-2; 8 bases match TRBD1. CDR1 is KGHDR and CDR2 is SFDVKD in the germline V gene. J gave up 8 bases and V 4 bases, and 8 bases lay outside the gene matches. This CDR3 is built from 14 residues. The CDR3 sequence: CATSDVRTGKGYTF. The CDR3 nucleotides read TGTGCCACCAGTGACGTAAGGACAGGGAAAGGCTACACCTTC.